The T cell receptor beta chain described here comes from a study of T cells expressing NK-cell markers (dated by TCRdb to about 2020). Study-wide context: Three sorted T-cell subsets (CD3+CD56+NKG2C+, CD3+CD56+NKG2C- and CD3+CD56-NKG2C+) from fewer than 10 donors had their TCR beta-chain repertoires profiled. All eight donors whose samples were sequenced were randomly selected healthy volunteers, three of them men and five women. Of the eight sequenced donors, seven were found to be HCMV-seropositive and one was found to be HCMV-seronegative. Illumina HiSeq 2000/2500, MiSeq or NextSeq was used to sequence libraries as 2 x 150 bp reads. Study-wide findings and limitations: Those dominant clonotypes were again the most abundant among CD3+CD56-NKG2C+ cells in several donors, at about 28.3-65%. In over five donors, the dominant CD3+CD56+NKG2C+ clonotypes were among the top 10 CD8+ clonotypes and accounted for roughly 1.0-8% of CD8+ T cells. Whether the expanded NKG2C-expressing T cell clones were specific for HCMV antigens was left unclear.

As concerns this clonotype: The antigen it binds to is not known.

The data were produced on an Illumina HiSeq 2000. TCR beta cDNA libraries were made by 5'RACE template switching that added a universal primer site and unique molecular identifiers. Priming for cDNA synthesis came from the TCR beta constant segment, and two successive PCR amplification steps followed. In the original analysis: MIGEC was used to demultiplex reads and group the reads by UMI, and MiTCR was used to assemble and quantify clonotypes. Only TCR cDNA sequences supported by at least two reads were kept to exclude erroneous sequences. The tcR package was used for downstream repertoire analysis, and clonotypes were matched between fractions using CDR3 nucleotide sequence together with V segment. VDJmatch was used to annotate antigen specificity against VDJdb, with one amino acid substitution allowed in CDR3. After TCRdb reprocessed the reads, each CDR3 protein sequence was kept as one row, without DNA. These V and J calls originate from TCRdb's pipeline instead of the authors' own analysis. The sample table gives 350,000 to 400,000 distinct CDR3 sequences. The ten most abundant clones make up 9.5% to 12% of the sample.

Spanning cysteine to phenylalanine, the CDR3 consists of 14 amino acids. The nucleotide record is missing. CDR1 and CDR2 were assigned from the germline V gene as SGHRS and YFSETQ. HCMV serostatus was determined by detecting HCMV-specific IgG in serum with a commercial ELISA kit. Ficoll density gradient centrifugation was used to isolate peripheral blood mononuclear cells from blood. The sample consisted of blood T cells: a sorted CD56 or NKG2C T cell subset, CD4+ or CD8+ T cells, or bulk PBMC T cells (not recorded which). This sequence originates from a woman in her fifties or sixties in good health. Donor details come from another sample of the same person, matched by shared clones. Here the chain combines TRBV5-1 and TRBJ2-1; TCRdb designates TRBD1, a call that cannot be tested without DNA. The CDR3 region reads CASSAGQRRDEQFF.